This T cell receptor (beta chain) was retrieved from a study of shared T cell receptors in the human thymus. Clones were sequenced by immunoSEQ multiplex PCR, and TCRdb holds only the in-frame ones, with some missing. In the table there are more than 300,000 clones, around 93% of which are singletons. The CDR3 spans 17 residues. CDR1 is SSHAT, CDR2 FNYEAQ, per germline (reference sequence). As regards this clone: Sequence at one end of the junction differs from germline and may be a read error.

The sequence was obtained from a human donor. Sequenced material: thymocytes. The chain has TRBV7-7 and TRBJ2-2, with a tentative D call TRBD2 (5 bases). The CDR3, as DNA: TGTGCTAGCAGCTTATTTGTTAGCGCTGCGAACACCGGGGAGCTGTTTTTT. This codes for CASSLFVSAANTGELFF.